These 17 T cell receptor beta chains share one sample of origin, sequenced in a study of shared clonotypes between healthy human individuals. Clones were sequenced by immunoSEQ multiplex PCR, and TCRdb holds only the in-frame ones, with some missing. The table records about 1.5 million clones, 98% of them present only once. The specimen was naive CD4+ T cells sorted from blood. Subset noted: CD45RA+ positively selected. The receptor set was obtained from a man aged 30 to 45 in good health.

The chain employs TRBV11-2 and TRBJ2-7; 7 nucleotides align to TRBD2. Trimming cost V 4 bases and J 4 bases; bases outside gene matches: 4. From germline, CDR1 is SGHAT and CDR2 FQNNGV. The CDR3 totals 13 residues. The CDR3 here is CASSSIGRYEQYF. Here the CDR3 DNA reads TGTGCCAGCAGCTCAATCGGGAGGTACGAGCAGTACTTC.

The gene calls are TRBV6-4 and TRBJ2-2; no reliable D call. V gave up 5 bases and J gave up 6 bases, with 13 bases separating them. This CDR3 comprises 14 residues. Germline V lookup: CDR1 MRHNA, CDR2 SNTAGT. The CDR3 region is CASSTEMFAGELFF. Here the CDR3 DNA reads TGTGCCAGCAGTACCGAGATGTTCGCCGGGGAGCTGTTTTTT.

This clone was recorded once. The chain links TRBV19 to TRBJ1-2, with 7 nucleotides matching TRBD1. The CDR3 covers 15 residues. Per the germline V gene, CDR1 is LNHDA and CDR2 is SQIVND (reference sequence). The V gene end was trimmed by 7 bases and the J gene end by 2 bases; junction bases not matched to a gene: 10. The CDR3 loop reads CASTPGQLLNYGYTF. In nucleotides, the CDR3 is TGTGCCAGTACCCCGGGACAGCTACTGAACTATGGCTACACCTTC.

This chain joins TRBV25-1 and TRBJ2-2; D is perhaps TRBD1 (6 bases). Trimming took 8 bases from V and 3 from J, leaving 10 bases between them. Looked up from germline, CDR1 is MGHDK and CDR2 is SYGVNS. The CDR3 consists of 13 residues. CDR3 nucleotides: TGTGCCAGCCGACAGGCCGACACCGGGGAGCTGTTTTTT. It specifies CASRQADTGELFF.

This clone was detected once. The V and J genes are TRBV19 and TRBJ1-1, with D unresolved. The V gene lost 1 base and the J gene lost 1 base, with 13 bases spanning the gap. The CDR3 runs to 16 residues. Germline V gene data show CDR1 as LNHDA and CDR2 as SQIVND (reference sequence). The CDR3 nucleotides read TGTGCCAGTAGTATAGGGGCAGGCGAGGGGAACACTGAAGCTTTCTTT. Its translation: CASSIGAGEGNTEAFF.

This sequence joins TRBV28 and TRBJ2-1; a weak D match, TRBD1 (6 bases). The V end lost 2 bases, the J end lost 1 base, and 12 bases lay between the germline ends. CDR1 and CDR2 (germline): MDHEN, SYDVKM. The CDR3 has 16 amino acids. This CDR3 is CASSLKGQGSYNEQFF. The CDR3 bases are TGTGCCAGCAGTTTAAAGGGCCAGGGGTCCTACAATGAGCAGTTCTTC.

The chain joins TRBV5-6 to TRBJ1-5, with D possibly being TRBD1 (5 bases). CDR1 and CDR2 from the germline V gene are SGHDT and YYEEEE. Deletions cut 1 base from V and 6 bases from J, with 11 bases between. The CDR3 loop spans 14 amino acids. The CDR3 sequence is CASSLFQGAQPQHF. CDR3 sequence (DNA): TGTGCCAGCAGCTTGTTTCAGGGAGCTCAGCCCCAGCATTTT.

The V gene is TRBV7-9, the J gene TRBJ2-5; TRBD1 might be the D (5 bases). This CDR3 is 15 amino acids long. CDR1 and CDR2 from the germline V gene are SEHNR and FQNEAQ (reference sequence). Trimming shortened V by 5 bases and J by 6 bases, and 19 bases separated the two germline ends. CDR3 protein: CASSHQGPGWKTQYF. The CDR3 DNA follows: TGTGCCAGCAGCCACCAGGGTCCCGGGTGGAAGACCCAGTACTTC.

This clone occurred once. The chain uses TRBV7-6 and TRBJ1-4; D remains unclear. The CDR3 runs 14 residues. V lost 2 bases, J lost 0 bases, and 4 bases lay in between. CDR1 is SGHVS and CDR2 is FNYEAQ in the germline V gene. CDR3 in amino acids: CASSLQTTNEKLFF. The CDR3 coding sequence is TGTGCCAGCAGCTTACAGACAACTAATGAAAAACTGTTTTTT. Drawing the rest from reference TRBV7-6 and TRBJ1-4, the complete variable domain is GAGVSQSPRYKVTKRGQDVALRCDPISGHVSLYWYRQALGQGPEFLTYFNYEAQQDKSGLPNDRFSAERPEGSISTLTIQRTEQRDSAMYRCASSLQTTNEKLFFGSGTQLSVL.

CDR3 DNA: TGTGCCAGTAGTATAGGCCTTAGCGACGGAAACACCGGGGAGCTGTTTTTT. Translation gives CASSIGLSDGNTGELFF. The rearrangement uses TRBV19 and TRBJ2-2, with D possibly being TRBD2 (5 bases). CDR3 length: 17 amino acids. The V gene's germline CDR1 is LNHDA and CDR2 SQIVND (reference sequence). V shed 1 base and J shed 2 bases, with 14 bases lying between them.

This clone appeared a single time. The V call is TRBV28, the J call TRBJ2-5, with 12 bases aligning to TRBD2. The CDR3 loop spans 15 amino acids. V lost 4 bases, J lost 1 base, and 1 base stayed unmatched. Looked up from germline, CDR1 is MDHEN and CDR2 is SYDVKM. CDR3 bases: TGTGCCAGCAGTTGGACTAGCGGGGCCCAAGAGACCCAGTACTTC. Translation gives CASSWTSGAQETQYF. Combining the CDR3 with reference TRBV28 and TRBJ2-5 gives the whole variable domain DVKVTQSSRYLVKRTGEKVFLECVQDMDHENMFWYRQDPGLGLRLIYFSYDVKMKEKGDIPEGYSVSREKKERFSLILESASTNQTSMYLCASSWTSGAQETQYFGPGTRLLVL.

The chain carries TRBV6-6 and TRBJ2-7; D ambiguous. Germline V gene lookup returns CDR1 MNHNY and CDR2 SVGAGI (reference sequence). This CDR3 contains 15 residues. V was shortened by 0 bases and J by 1 base, with 10 bases between the two germline ends. CDR3 sequence reads: CASSYSAALSYEQYF. The CDR3 nucleotides are TGTGCCAGCAGTTACTCGGCAGCCCTTTCCTACGAGCAGTACTTC.

The chain employs TRBV28 and TRBJ2-7, with a weak D call TRBD2 (5 bases). V lost 7 bases and J lost 5, with 15 bases in between. Per the germline V gene, CDR1 is MDHEN and CDR2 is SYDVKM. The CDR3 runs to 13 residues. This CDR3 reads CASTPRAVNEQYF. CDR3 in DNA: TGTGCCAGCACCCCGAGGGCGGTCAACGAGCAGTACTTC. The whole variable domain, filled in from reference TRBV28 and TRBJ2-7, reads DVKVTQSSRYLVKRTGEKVFLECVQDMDHENMFWYRQDPGLGLRLIYFSYDVKMKEKGDIPEGYSVSREKKERFSLILESASTNQTSMYLCASTPRAVNEQYFGPGTRLTVT.

The chain recombines TRBV7-2 with TRBJ1-4; D gene ambiguous. The CDR3 consists of 13 residues. The ends were cut back, 1 base at V and 8 bases at J, with 8 bases in the middle. The germline V gene has CDR1 SGHTA and CDR2 FQGNSA. For the CDR3, the DNA is TGTGCCAGCAGCTTAGATACGTTCGAAAAACTGTTTTTT. It is translated as CASSLDTFEKLFF.

The V gene is TRBV7-3, the J gene TRBJ2-2; perhaps D is TRBD1 or TRBD2 (5 bases each). This CDR3 comprises 14 residues. Germline loops: CDR1 SGHTA, CDR2 FQGTGA. V lost 7 bases, J lost 6 bases, and 15 bases lay in between. CDR3 sequence: CASKGTPDAGELFF. In nucleotides, the CDR3 is TGTGCCAGCAAGGGGACCCCTGACGCCGGGGAGCTGTTTTTT. The full variable domain, its missing parts supplied by reference TRBV7-3 and TRBJ2-2, is GAGVSQTPSNKVTEKGKYVELRCDPISGHTALYWYRQSLGQGPEFLIYFQGTGAADDSGLPNDRFFAVRPEGSVSTLKIQRTERGDSAVYLCASKGTPDAGELFFGEGSRLTVL.

The genes are TRBV2 and TRBJ2-5; D possibly corresponds to TRBD2 (5 bases). Trimming cost V 0 bases and J 4 bases, with 18 bases left between them. This CDR3 is 17 amino acids long. Germline-derived CDR1 and CDR2 are SNHLY and FYNNEI. The CDR3 here is CASSEALGVRAGETQYF. CDR3 bases: TGTGCCAGCAGTGAAGCGCTTGGGGTGAGGGCTGGAGAGACCCAGTACTTC.

This rearrangement joins TRBV14 to TRBJ1-4; 10 bases agree with TRBD1. V dropped 5 bases and J dropped 7; count of bases not matched to a gene: 7. Germline values: CDR1 SGHDN, CDR2 FVKESK. CDR3 length: 15 amino acids. Written as DNA, the CDR3 is TGTGCCAGCAGCGCTCGACAGGGGGCTAGTGAAAAACTGTTTTTT. Translation gives CASSARQGASEKLFF.